The source of this T cell receptor beta chain is a study of blood T cell repertoires in COVID-19. For the study at large: Material from acute and convalescent COVID-19 was sourced from the United States, Italy and Spain. PBMCs, B-cell-depleted T cells, or T cells were the source of the cDNA or gDNA that made up the material.

The CDR3 has 16 residues. The V and J ends lost 1 base and 2 bases respectively, with 14 bases between them. Germline values: CDR1 SGHNT, CDR2 YENEEA. As originally analysed: The authors estimated nucleated cell counts from reference gene primer amplification. Clones were read by immunoSEQ multiplex PCR, and TCRdb kept only the in-frame ones, dropping some. For V, J and clone size, that table is used; D and trimming come from the DNA. The table lists approximately 190,000 clones, about 88% of them singletons. This clone was counted once. The sequence came from a man aged 25-40 years with active or convalescent COVID-19. The sample taken for sequencing was peripheral blood. The J gene is TRBJ2-5, the V gene TRBV11-3, with a weak D call TRBD1 (6 bases). The CDR3 reads CASSLVTGKLQETQYF. The CDR3 DNA reads as TGTGCCAGCAGCTTAGTAACAGGGAAACTACAAGAGACCCAGTACTTC.